This entry lists 13 T cell receptor beta chains sequenced from one sample in a study of cytomegalovirus exposure and HLA in healthy donors. PCR amplification relied on 60 Vbeta primers (plus 13 Jbeta primers). Assay: immunoSEQ multiplex PCR; the TCRdb copy retains only in-frame clones and omits some. The table has about 86,000 clones, 60% to 80% seen once. Material for sequencing was PBMCs. The receptors come from a man aged 55 to 69 in good health and CMV-seronegative.

The chain combines TRBV28 with TRBJ1-4; D perhaps matches TRBD1 (6 bases). CDR1 is MDHEN, CDR2 SYDVKM, per germline. The CDR3 is 15 residues long. Deletions cut 5 bases from V and 4 bases from J, with 14 bases between. CDR3 loop: CASSRTGNLNEKLFF. CDR3 bases: TGTGCCAGCAGTAGAACAGGGAACCTTAATGAAAAACTGTTTTTT.

In its sample, this clone was seen once. At one end, the junction sequence differs from germline, possibly due to a read error. The CDR3 nucleotides are TGCGCCAGCAGCTTGGCAACGGGAGCTAACTATGGCTACCCCTTC. Translated, it gives CASSLATGANYGYPF. The chain carries TRBV5-1 and TRBJ1-2; D is ambiguous. This CDR3 region has 15 residues. Germline V CDR1 and CDR2: SGHRS, YFSETQ.

CDR3 sequence: CASTIDAGMKQPQHF. Here the CDR3 DNA reads TGTGCCAGCACTATAGATGCAGGGATGAAACAGCCCCAGCATTTT. V and J are TRBV6-6 and TRBJ1-5; maybe TRBD1 (5 bases). The CDR3 is made up of 15 amino acids. CDR1 is MNHNY, CDR2 SVGAGI, per germline (reference sequence). The V gene lost 7 bases and the J gene lost 7 bases, with 20 bases spanning the gap.

The chain combines TRBV4-2 with TRBJ2-6; 9 positions match TRBD1. Germline V gene lookup returns CDR1 LGHNA and CDR2 YNFKEQ. V shed 3 bases, J shed 0 bases, and the junction held 15 bases outside the gene matches. The CDR3 covers 21 residues. The CDR3 spells CASSHNLETGGYGSGANVLTF. The CDR3 DNA follows: TGTGCCAGCAGCCATAATTTGGAAACAGGGGGCTATGGCTCTGGGGCCAACGTCCTGACTTTC.

The CDR3 sequence: CASSVATPDTQYF. The CDR3 DNA follows: TGTGCCAGCAGCGTAGCGACTCCAGATACGCAGTATTTT. This chain uses TRBV9 with TRBJ2-3; D gene unclear. The germline CDR1 and CDR2 sequences are SGDLS and YYNGEE. This CDR3 has 13 residues. V gave up 0 bases and J gave up 4 bases, with 6 bases separating them.

The table lists this clone with a count of one. This rearrangement joins TRBV2 to TRBJ2-7; 7 bases align to TRBD2. This CDR3 contains 13 residues. V gave up 4 bases and J gave up 5 bases; unmatched junction bases: 5. Germline assignment: CDR1 SNHLY and CDR2 FYNNEI. As DNA, the CDR3 is TGTGCCAGCAGTGCTCGGGGGGTCAACGAGCAGTACTTC. Protein: CASSARGVNEQYF. The full variable domain, in which reference TRBV2 and TRBJ2-7 provide the parts outside the CDR3, is EPEVTQTPSHQVTQMGQEVILRCVPISNHLYFYWYRQILGQKVEFLVSFYNNEISEKSEIFDDQFSVERPDGSNFTLKIRSTKLEDSAMYFCASSARGVNEQYFGPGTRLTVT.

The rearrangement joins TRBV5-4 to TRBJ1-1; D gene ambiguous. Trimming took off 2 bases at V and 1 base at J, with 6 bases between the two ends. The CDR3 has 13 residues. Per the germline V gene, CDR1 is SGHNT and CDR2 is YYREEE (reference sequence). CDR3 sequence (DNA): TGTGCCAGCAGCTTACCAGGGAACACTGAAGCTTTCTTT. Its protein product is CASSLPGNTEAFF. Complete variable domain (other parts from reference TRBV5-4 and TRBJ1-1): ETGVTQSPTHLIKTRGQQVTLRCSSQSGHNTVSWYQQALGQGPQFIFQYYREEENGRGNFPPRFSGLQFPNYSSELNVNALELDDSALYLCASSLPGNTEAFFGQGTRLTVV.

The chain is built from TRBV7-9 and TRBJ2-1; D unclear. CDR1 SEHNR and CDR2 FQNEAQ come from the germline V gene (reference sequence). Between the trimmed V and J ends, which lost 1 base and 7 bases, there was a span of 8 bases. CDR3 length: 13 amino acids. CDR3 amino acids: CASSLDSRNEQFF. The CDR3 region has the DNA TGTGCCAGCAGCTTAGATTCCCGGAATGAGCAGTTCTTC.

Comment on this clone: The junction shows a germline mismatch at one end, possibly a read error. The CDR3 DNA reads TGTTCCAGCAGCTTAGAGGAGGGAGTGCGGCCCCAGCATTTT. Residues: CSSSLEEGVRPQHF. The rearrangement links TRBV7-9 to TRBJ1-5; no clear D. Germline V gene data show CDR1 as SEHNR and CDR2 as FQNEAQ (reference sequence). The length of the CDR3 is 14 residues.

This chain links TRBV5-6 with TRBJ2-7; 7 bases map to TRBD2. The CDR3 has 15 amino acids. V dropped 0 bases and J dropped 2; count of bases not matched to a gene: 5. The germline CDR1 and CDR2 sequences are SGHDT and YYEEEE. CDR3 nucleotides: TGTGCCAGCAGCTTGGCCCCCGGGGGGACCTACGAGCAGTACTTC. This gives the protein CASSLAPGGTYEQYF.

This clone turned up a few times. The V gene is TRBV28, the J gene TRBJ2-1; 9 bases are a match to TRBD2. The V and J ends lost 6 bases and 0 bases, in that order; junction bases with no gene match: 6. The CDR3 is made up of 16 amino acids. Germline CDR1 is MDHEN and CDR2 is SYDVKM. CDR3 nucleotides: TGTGCCAGCAGAGCAAGCGGGAGGAGCTCCTACAATGAGCAGTTCTTC. This gives the protein CASRASGRSSYNEQFF. The whole variable domain, remainder taken from reference TRBV28 and TRBJ2-1, is DVKVTQSSRYLVKRTGEKVFLECVQDMDHENMFWYRQDPGLGLRLIYFSYDVKMKEKGDIPEGYSVSREKKERFSLILESASTNQTSMYLCASRASGRSSYNEQFFGPGTRLTVL.

A word on this clone: A read error may account for a junction end that differs from germline. This chain uses TRBV7-7 with TRBJ2-3; 11 bases line up with TRBD2. This CDR3 is built from 14 residues. Germline CDR1 and CDR2: SSHAT and FNYEAQ (reference sequence). The CDR3 bases are TGTGCTAGCAGCTTAGGACTAGCGGGCGGGATGAAGTATTTT. Translation gives CASSLGLAGGMKYF.

The chain has TRBV27 and TRBJ2-7; TRBD1 aligns across 7 bases. The germline gives CDR1 MNHEY, CDR2 SMNVEV (reference sequence). Germline trimming cut 10 bases from V and 7 bases from J; bases unmatched to any gene: 7. This CDR3 has 11 amino acids. CDR3 sequence: CATGTAGEQYF. The CDR3 DNA follows: TGTGCCACCGGGACAGCCGGAGAGCAGTACTTC.